These 32 T cell receptor beta chains came from one sample sequenced in a study of CXCR3-negative and CXCR3-positive naive CD8 T cells. In preparing the TRB cDNA libraries, 5' RACE with UMI labels was used. For each CDR3 protein, TCRdb gives one entry from its re-call of the 5' RACE reads, without DNA. The sample has 140,000 to 150,000 distinct CDR3 sequences. No antigen has been identified for these receptors. Overall study results and limits: Compared with CXCR3-negative naive cells, CXCR3-positive naive cells showed more hydrophobic TRB CDR3s.

The sample consisted of naive CXCR3+ CD8+ T cells from blood. Subset reported: CD45RO-CCR7+CD27+CD95- naive CD8+ T cells expressing CXCR3 (TNR3+). Every receptor here comes from a human donor in good health. Some clones in this sample may be carry-over from other donors' samples.

This sequence joins TRBV20-1 and TRBJ1-6; the TCRdb D gene call, TRBD1, has no DNA to confirm it. The CDR3 contains 15 residues. CDR1 DFQATT and CDR2 SNEGSKA come from the germline V gene (reference sequence). This CDR3 is CSARVPGGVNSPLHF.

This chain uses TRBV5-4 with TRBJ1-1; TCRdb lists TRBD1, though no DNA is available to test this call. This CDR3 spans 13 amino acids. Germline V lookup: CDR1 SGHNT, CDR2 YYREEE (reference sequence). The CDR3 protein is CASSLDPATEAFF.

The genes are TRBV5-6 and TRBJ2-1; TCRdb names TRBD1, which stays unverified in the absence of DNA. This CDR3 region has 16 residues. Germline V lookup: CDR1 SGHDT, CDR2 YYEEEE. This CDR3 is CASSLPAGTVYNEQFF.

The chain couples TRBV11-3 to TRBJ2-7; with no DNA, the TCRdb D assignment of TRBD1 cannot be verified. Germline CDR1 is SGHNT and CDR2 is YENEEA. CDR3 size: 15 residues. The chain's CDR3 is CASSQGTGNSYEQYF.

The genes are TRBV4-3 and TRBJ1-6; there is no DNA to check the TCRdb D call of TRBD1. CDR3 length equals 16 residues. The germline V gene has CDR1 LGHNA and CDR2 YSLEER. The CDR3 spells CASSQDWGTVNSPLHF.

The gene calls are TRBV5-5 and TRBJ2-5; lacking DNA, the TRBD2 call made by TCRdb goes unchecked. Germline CDR1 is SGHKS and CDR2 is YYEKEE (reference sequence). The CDR3 has 16 residues. The CDR3 sequence is CASSGMGLSYQETQYF.

The chain is built from TRBV19 and TRBJ1-1; TCRdb indicates TRBD1, and absent DNA this call remains unverified. The CDR3 length is 14 residues. Germline CDR1 LNHDA, CDR2 SQIVND (reference sequence). The chain's CDR3 is CASSPSGGPAEAFF.

V gene TRBV29-1 combines with J gene TRBJ2-7; TCRdb's D gene call, TRBD1, goes unchecked for lack of DNA. This CDR3 region has 15 residues. Germline V gene lookup returns CDR1 SQVTM and CDR2 ANQGSEA. CDR3 protein: CSVEGEHPAEDEQYF.

The J gene is TRBJ2-1, the V gene TRBV15. Germline V gene lookup returns CDR1 LNHNV and CDR2 YYDKDF (reference sequence). This CDR3 is 12 amino acids long. CDR3 residues: CAAGDTGDEQFF.

The chain combines TRBV20-1 with TRBJ2-7; as DNA is missing, the TRBD1 call by TCRdb cannot be tested. Germline V gene data show CDR1 as DFQATT and CDR2 as SNEGSKA (reference sequence). This CDR3 contains 17 residues. The CDR3 is CSASNDSKGAYPYEQYF.

This chain joins TRBV20-1 and TRBJ2-1. Germline values: CDR1 DFQATT, CDR2 SNEGSKA (reference sequence). The CDR3 length is 14 residues. The CDR3 protein is CSEIWGESYNEQFF.

V usage is TRBV7-9 and J usage is TRBJ2-1; the TRBD1 assignment by TCRdb is unverifiable without DNA. CDR1 and CDR2 (germline): SEHNR, FQNEAQ (reference sequence). The CDR3 has 13 residues. The chain's CDR3 is CASTSRSGNEQFF.

CDR3 loop: CASSLIRNEQFF. V gene TRBV5-1 combines with J gene TRBJ2-1. The CDR3 runs to 12 residues. Per germline, CDR1 SGHRS and CDR2 YFSETQ.

The CDR3: CASSILTGGLPTNEQFF. This sequence joins TRBV19 and TRBJ2-1. Germline V gene lookup returns CDR1 LNHDA and CDR2 SQIVND (reference sequence). There are 17 residues in the CDR3.

This chain joins TRBV15 and TRBJ1-5. Germline CDR1 LNHNV, CDR2 YYDKDF (reference sequence). The CDR3 is made up of 16 amino acids. CDR3: CATSRDGTTHNQPQHF.

This chain joins TRBV19 and TRBJ2-1; TCRdb lists TRBD2, though no DNA is available to test this call. Per the germline V gene, CDR1 is LNHDA and CDR2 is SQIVND (reference sequence). This CDR3 is built from 14 residues. The CDR3 reads CASSMGALGNEQFF.

The chain employs TRBV29-1 and TRBJ2-5; TCRdb's D gene call, TRBD2, goes unchecked for lack of DNA. The CDR3 runs 13 residues. Germline values: CDR1 SQVTM, CDR2 ANQGSEA. CDR3 region: CSVETAGFETQYF.

V and J are TRBV7-3 and TRBJ2-6; the TCRdb D gene call, TRBD1, has no DNA to confirm it. CDR1 is SGHTA, CDR2 FQGTGA, per germline. CDR3 size: 15 residues. This CDR3 is CASSMSGSGANVLTF.

The V gene is TRBV4-1, the J gene TRBJ2-5; TCRdb gives TRBD1 as the D gene, but with no DNA this cannot be confirmed. CDR1 and CDR2 from the germline V gene are MGHRA and YSYEKL. The CDR3 covers 13 residues. The CDR3 sequence: CASSRTGEETQYF.

This rearrangement joins TRBV12-3 or TRBV12-4 to TRBJ2-7; TCRdb reports TRBD1, a call that lacks DNA to check it against. CDR3 size: 15 residues. The CDR3 here is CASSRGTGTAYEQYF.

V usage is TRBV12-3 or TRBV12-4 and J usage is TRBJ2-7; no DNA is available, so the TRBD1 call from TCRdb remains unchecked. This CDR3 is built from 15 residues. This CDR3 is CASSLDGTEAYEQYF.

CDR3 amino acids: CASSLFGTGADTQYF. The chain couples TRBV5-1 to TRBJ2-3; TCRdb indicates TRBD1, and absent DNA this call remains unverified. The CDR3 contains 15 residues. CDR1 is SGHRS and CDR2 is YFSETQ in the germline V gene.

V is TRBV12-3 or TRBV12-4 and J is TRBJ2-1; TCRdb names TRBD2, which stays unverified in the absence of DNA. The CDR3 sequence is 17 residues long. This CDR3 is CASSLEGGSITYNEQFF.

J is TRBJ2-1 and V is TRBV28. The CDR3 has 13 residues. The germline V gene encodes CDR1 MDHEN and CDR2 SYDVKM. The CDR3 spells CASSSLGGHEQFF.

V and J are TRBV10-3 and TRBJ2-7; TCRdb gives TRBD1 as the D gene, but with no DNA this cannot be confirmed. CDR1 is ENHRY and CDR2 is SYGVKD in the germline V gene. This CDR3 contains 13 residues. CDR3: CAISLPGSYEQYF.

This sequence joins TRBV28 and TRBJ2-5; no DNA is available, so the TRBD1 call from TCRdb remains unchecked. The CDR3 loop spans 14 amino acids. Germline-derived CDR1 and CDR2 are MDHEN and SYDVKM. The CDR3 here is CASNHRVSQETQYF.

The chain carries TRBV7-9 and TRBJ2-5. The germline gives CDR1 SEHNR, CDR2 FQNEAQ (reference sequence). The CDR3 runs 13 residues. The CDR3: CASSRLAEETQYF.

The chain employs TRBV5-1 and TRBJ2-7; TCRdb names TRBD1, which stays unverified in the absence of DNA. Germline CDR1 SGHRS, CDR2 YFSETQ. This CDR3 has 14 residues. The CDR3 region is CASSLGTGGLEQYF.

This chain joins TRBV7-9 and TRBJ2-1; TCRdb calls TRBD1, which cannot be checked without DNA. CDR1 is SEHNR and CDR2 is FQNEAQ in the germline V gene (reference sequence). The CDR3 loop spans 14 amino acids. CDR3: CASSPRDRHNEQFF. The whole variable domain, remainder taken from reference TRBV7-9 and TRBJ2-1, is DTGVSQNPRHKITKRGQNVTFRCDPISEHNRLYWYRQTLGQGPEFLTYFQNEAQLEKSRLLSDRFSAERPKGSFSTLEIQRTEQGDSAMYLCASSPRDRHNEQFFGPGTRLTVL.

The chain recombines TRBV7-2 with TRBJ1-6. Germline assignment: CDR1 SGHTA and CDR2 FQGNSA. There are 14 residues in the CDR3. The CDR3 here is CASSLDSYNSPLHF. Supplemented by reference TRBV7-2 and TRBJ1-6, the full variable domain reads GAGVSQSPSNKVTEKGKDVELRCDPISGHTALYWYRQSLGQGLEFLIYFQGNSAPDKSGLPSDRFSAERTGGSVSTLTIQRTQQEDSAVYLCASSLDSYNSPLHFGNGTRLTVT.

J is TRBJ1-2 and V is TRBV4-2. Per germline, CDR1 LGHNA and CDR2 YNFKEQ. The CDR3 is 16 amino acids. Here the CDR3 reads CASSQDVNAANYGYTF.

The gene calls are TRBV29-1 and TRBJ2-1; checking the TCRdb D call of TRBD1 is not possible without DNA. Germline assignment: CDR1 SQVTM and CDR2 ANQGSEA. This CDR3 is built from 15 residues. The CDR3 loop reads CSVAFRDRGLFEQFF.